This T cell receptor (beta chain) is from a study of metastatic and nonmetastatic thyroid tumors (dated by TCRdb to about 2020). Study-wide context: For patients with malignant and with benign thyroid disease, the researchers compared repertoires between peripheral blood samples and tumor or nodule tissue samples. The study at large found these results: In both blood and tumor samples, malignant tumors were reported to have significantly higher TCR beta diversity than benign nodules.

Per the germline V gene, SNHLY is the CDR1 and FYNNEI is the CDR2. V is shortened by 2 bases, J by 8 bases, and the region joining them spans 21 bases. Including cysteine and phenylalanine, the CDR3 has 16 amino acids. The sequence is cut down to CDR3 DNA, 48 bases in frame from base 1. No patient had received any treatment before thyroid surgery. Using T-cell receptor beta sequencing, the study looked back at clinical samples from patients collected from about 2011 to 2019. Library method: PCR. Sequencing was carried out with an Illumina HiSeq 4000. High-throughput sequencing was used to profile the TCR beta-chain CDR3 region of every patient. In the authors' own workflow: A classifier to discriminate distant-metastatic papillary thyroid cancer patients was built from CDR3 differences across clinicopathological groups. Repertoire diversity was assessed with the Shannon index, and tumor-blood repertoire similarity with the Morisita-Horn index. TCRdb took the public reads, trimmed them with fastp at Q25, ran MiXCR for clone calling and kept in-frame beta chains. TCRdb assigned the V and J calls; the authors' analysis was not used. The sample has about 5,800 clones on record, roughly a fifth of them singletons. Less than 8% of the sample comes from the top ten.

This clone is medium-sized (0.01 to 0.1%) in terms of sample share. It has no known antigen specificity. No base quality information exists; no much larger clone differs at one position. The sequenced material came from adjacent normal tissue. The V and J genes are TRBV2 and TRBJ1-2; tentative D gene TRBD1, with 6 bases matching. This TCR came from a female donor with papillary thyroid cancer or a benign thyroid nodule (not recorded which). Some clones in this sample may be carry-over from other donors' samples. The CDR3: CASSENGPGDMRGYTF. The nucleotide sequence reads TGTGCCAGCAGTGAAAATGGGCCAGGGGATATGCGGGGCTACACCTTC.